This T cell receptor beta chain was recovered during a study of technical replicates of blood from a handful of donors. Sequencing used immunoSEQ multiplex PCR; TCRdb keeps in-frame clones, though not all of them. The table includes approximately 79,000 clones, around 90% detected once. CDR3 length: 14 residues. Trimming removed 1 base from V and 4 bases from J, with 10 bases in between. Germline V gene sequence: CDR1 SGHDN, CDR2 FVKESK. The chain employs TRBV14 and TRBJ1-2; unclear D gene. The source of this sequence is a human donor in good health. The sequenced sample consisted of T cells isolated from PBMCs. The CDR3 nucleotides are TGTGCCAGCAGCCAAGGAACCAGGTCCTATGGCTACACCTTC. This gives the protein CASSQGTRSYGYTF.